Below, 17 T cell receptor beta chains from the same sample are listed, as sequenced in a study of blood T cell repertoires in COVID-19. TCRdb's table, derived via immunoSEQ multiplex PCR, lists solely in-frame clones and lacks some. The profile shows about 140,000 clones, approximately 80% of them singletons. Sequencing was carried out using peripheral blood. The receptors were gathered from a human donor in a cohort sampled during active COVID-19.

V and J are TRBV6-5 and TRBJ2-1; maybe TRBD1 (6 bases). The CDR3 extends over 15 amino acids. The germline V gene has CDR1 MNHEY and CDR2 SVGAGI. V lost 0 bases, J lost 4 bases, and 10 bases lay in between. CDR3: CASSYSGTPYNEQFF. CDR3 nucleotide sequence: TGTGCCAGCAGTTACTCGGGGACACCTTACAATGAGCAGTTCTTC.

The chain links TRBV9 to TRBJ2-3; possible D gene TRBD1, 5 bases. Trimming took off 2 bases at V and 8 bases at J, with 12 bases between the two ends. This CDR3 has 13 residues. CDR1 is SGDLS, CDR2 YYNGEE, per germline. The CDR3 reads CASSVSDIGTQYF. CDR3 in DNA: TGTGCCAGCAGCGTTTCGGACATAGGTACGCAGTATTTT. Variable domain in full (rest from reference TRBV9 and TRBJ2-3): DSGVTQTPKHLITATGQRVTLRCSPRSGDLSVYWYQQSLDQGLQFLIQYYNGEERAKGNILERFSAQQFPDLHSELNLSSLELGDSALYFCASSVSDIGTQYFGPGTRLTVL.

This clone was recorded only once. The chain uses TRBV6-5 and TRBJ1-1; D is uncertain. The CDR3 extends over 13 amino acids. The V and J ends lost 7 bases and 1 base respectively, with 10 bases between them. Per germline, CDR1 MNHEY and CDR2 SVGAGI. CDR3 DNA sequence: TGTGCCAGCACCCGGGGAGGGAACACTGAAGCTTTCTTT. It yields the protein CASTRGGNTEAFF.

V is TRBV5-4 and J is TRBJ1-2, with 8 bases fitting TRBD1. V trimming: 5 bases; J trimming: 4 bases; junction bases outside the gene matches: 13. There are 16 residues in the CDR3. CDR1 SGHNT and CDR2 YYREEE come from the germline V gene (reference sequence). The CDR3, as DNA: TGTGCCAGCAGACGTGGAACGACAGGGGCAGGCTATGGCTACACCTTC. It translates to CASRRGTTGAGYGYTF.

The CDR3 DNA follows: TGTGCCAGCAGTCCTGGACAGGGATCTATTAACTATGGCTACACCTTC. Translated: CASSPGQGSINYGYTF. J is TRBJ1-2 and V is TRBV28; TRBD1 matches at 8 bases. Per the germline V gene, CDR1 is MDHEN and CDR2 is SYDVKM. The V segment lost 5 bases and the J segment 1 base; nucleotides outside the gene matches: 9. The CDR3 contains 16 residues.

The chain recombines TRBV29-1 with TRBJ1-1; D is uncertain. Germline V gene sequence: CDR1 SQVTM, CDR2 ANQGSEA. The CDR3 contains 13 residues. Trimming took 4 bases from V and 1 from J, leaving 10 bases between them. CDR3 amino acids: CSVGPSGNTEAFF. The CDR3, as DNA: TGCAGCGTTGGGCCAAGCGGGAACACTGAAGCTTTCTTT.

The chain uses TRBV5-1 and TRBJ1-1; 7 bases match TRBD1. Germline CDR1 is SGHRS and CDR2 is YFSETQ. The CDR3 sequence is 14 residues long. V lost 1 base and J lost 7; bases outside the gene matches: 7. The chain's CDR3 is CASSLTGDTGEAFF. The CDR3 DNA follows: TGCGCCAGCAGCTTGACAGGGGACACGGGTGAAGCTTTCTTT. Full variable domain (outside the CDR3, taken from reference TRBV5-1 and TRBJ1-1): KAGVTQTPRYLIKTRGQQVTLSCSPISGHRSVSWYQQTPGQGLQFLFEYFSETQRNKGNFPGRFSGRQFSNSRSEMNVSTLELGDSALYLCASSLTGDTGEAFFGQGTRLTVV.

This clone was seen only a few times. The V call is TRBV19, the J call TRBJ2-3; D gene uncertain. CDR3 length equals 20 residues. Germline V gene lookup returns CDR1 LNHDA and CDR2 SQIVND (reference sequence). The V end lost 8 bases, the J end lost 2 bases, and 32 bases lay between the germline ends. The CDR3 sequence: CASARGVWPDLAEFTDTQYF. CDR3 DNA sequence: TGTGCCAGTGCCCGAGGAGTATGGCCCGACCTGGCGGAGTTCACAGATACGCAGTATTTT.

CDR3 in amino acids: CASSTTNRGTNTQYF. The CDR3 DNA is TGTGCCAGCAGTACAACTAACCGGGGGACGAATACGCAGTATTTT. This chain uses TRBV27 with TRBJ2-3, with D maybe TRBD2 (6 bases). The V end lost 5 bases, the J end lost 7 bases, and 19 bases lay between the germline ends. Germline V gene lookup returns CDR1 MNHEY and CDR2 SMNVEV (reference sequence). This CDR3 is 15 amino acids long.

In its sample, this clone was seen once. The chain combines TRBV19 with TRBJ1-1; 8 bases fit TRBD1. After removal of 11 bases from V and 1 base from J, the junction contained 3 bases not matched to a gene. The V gene's germline CDR1 is LNHDA and CDR2 SQIVND (reference sequence). This CDR3 comprises 12 residues. CDR3 bases: TGTGCCTCCGGACAGGGGAACACTGAAGCTTTCTTT. Protein sequence: CASGQGNTEAFF.

CDR3: CASSPLTGKGWAEAFF. For the CDR3, the DNA is TGTGCCAGCAGCCCCCTGACAGGGAAGGGTTGGGCTGAAGCTTTCTTT. V is TRBV7-2 and J is TRBJ1-1; 7 nucleotides match TRBD1. This CDR3 comprises 16 residues. V lost 5 bases, J lost 6 bases, and 15 bases stayed unmatched. Per germline, CDR1 SGHTA and CDR2 FQGNSA. Complete variable domain (other parts from reference TRBV7-2 and TRBJ1-1): GAGVSQSPSNKVTEKGKDVELRCDPISGHTALYWYRQSLGQGLEFLIYFQGNSAPDKSGLPSDRFSAERTGGSVSTLTIQRTQQEDSAVYLCASSPLTGKGWAEAFFGQGTRLTVV.

This chain uses TRBV7-3 with TRBJ2-1; TRBD1 aligns across 10 bases. V dropped 5 bases and J dropped 3; count of bases not matched to a gene: 1. The CDR3 extends over 14 amino acids. Germline V CDR1 and CDR2: SGHTA, FQGTGA. The CDR3 DNA sequence: TGTGCCAGCAGCCGGGACAGGGGCTACAATGAGCAGTTCTTC. This codes for CASSRDRGYNEQFF.

The chain combines TRBV7-8 with TRBJ1-6; 11 positions agree with TRBD1. With V trimmed by 5 bases and J by 12 bases, 3 bases remained unmatched. Germline CDR1 SGHVS, CDR2 FQNEAQ. CDR3 size: 13 residues. The CDR3 region is CASSEGQGVPLHF. DNA of the CDR3: TGTGCCAGCAGCGAGGGACAGGGGGTACCCCTCCACTTT. Combining the CDR3 with reference TRBV7-8 and TRBJ1-6 gives the whole variable domain GAGVSQSPRYKVAKRGQDVALRCDPISGHVSLFWYQQALGQGPEFLTYFQNEAQLDKSGLPSDRFFAERPEGSVSTLKIQRTQQEDSAVYLCASSEGQGVPLHFGNGTRLTVT.

V gene TRBV3-1 (or the pseudogene TRBV3-2) combines with J gene TRBJ2-3; the D is unclear. This CDR3 has 12 amino acids. CDR1 and CDR2 from the germline V gene are LGHDT and YNNKEL (reference sequence). Trimming stripped 3 bases from V and 5 bases from J, with 6 bases between. For the CDR3, the DNA is TGTGCCAGCAGCCAGAGCGAAGATACGCAGTATTTT. Translated: CASSQSEDTQYF.

The chain joins TRBV7-3 to TRBJ2-2; D remains ambiguous. V lost 4 bases and J 4 bases, leaving 10 bases between the germline ends. The CDR3 is made up of 14 amino acids. The germline gives CDR1 SGHTA, CDR2 FQGTGA. The CDR3 reads CASSSRVGTGELFF. Written as DNA, the CDR3 is TGTGCCAGCAGCTCACGGGTGGGCACCGGGGAGCTGTTTTTT. The variable domain in full, with the rest retrieved from reference TRBV7-3 and TRBJ2-2, is GAGVSQTPSNKVTEKGKYVELRCDPISGHTALYWYRQSLGQGPEFLIYFQGTGAADDSGLPNDRFFAVRPEGSVSTLKIQRTERGDSAVYLCASSSRVGTGELFFGEGSRLTVL.

V gene TRBV24-1 combines with J gene TRBJ2-5, with D possibly TRBD2 on 7 matching bases. This CDR3 spans 15 amino acids. CDR1 KGHDR and CDR2 SFDVKD come from the germline V gene. The V end was cut by 5 bases, the J end by 5 bases, with 17 bases between. The CDR3 spells CATSASWGGGETQYF. The CDR3 nucleotides are TGTGCCACCAGTGCCTCCTGGGGAGGGGGGGAGACCCAGTACTTC.

This rearrangement joins TRBV5-1 to TRBJ1-1; 10 bases line up with TRBD1. This CDR3 region has 15 residues. V dropped 2 bases and J dropped 4; count of bases not matched to a gene: 5. Germline values: CDR1 SGHRS, CDR2 YFSETQ. CDR3 bases: TGCGCCAGCAGCTTAGGACAGGGGGAGAGCACTGAAGCTTTCTTT. Translated: CASSLGQGESTEAFF.